A selection of T cell receptor beta chains follows, all from one sample in a study of blood T cell repertoires in COVID-19. Method: immunoSEQ multiplex PCR; TCRdb's copy keeps in-frame clones and lacks some. The profile shows more than 200,000 clones, 75% to 90% of them singletons. The sample consisted of PBMCs or T cells enriched from blood (not recorded which). Receptors were obtained from a woman in her twenties or thirties who had been exposed to COVID-19. CDR3s include the opening cysteine and the closing phenylalanine or tryptophan. Each record gives: J gene, CDR3 length, V gene, clone size, D gene, CDR3 protein, CDR3 DNA. The D gene is left open where the match is weak. Where a row states a size, it is once, few, many or the class of an expanded clone; other rows omit it.

TRBJ1-1 16 TRBV2 NA NA CASSEMDRPMNTEAFF TGTGCCAGCAGTGAAATGGACAGACCCATGAACACTGAAGCTTTCTTT
TRBJ1-5 16 TRBV5-5 NA TRBD1 CASSGLQGAGNQPQHF TGTGCCAGCAGCGGACTTCAGGGGGCTGGGAATCAGCCCCAGCATTTT
TRBJ1-2 13 TRBV29-1 many NA CSVAGGVENGYTF TGCAGCGTCGCCGGAGGGGTTGAGAATGGCTACACCTTC
TRBJ2-7 15 TRBV3-1/TRBV3-2 NA NA CASSQVPRSPYEQYF TGTGCCAGCAGCCAAGTACCGCGGTCCCCCTACGAGCAGTACTTC
TRBJ2-7 11 TRBV6-6 NA TRBD2 CASSLAGEQYF TGTGCCAGCAGCTTAGCGGGCGAGCAGTACTTC
TRBJ1-5 14 TRBV19 NA TRBD1 CASKPDRANQPQHF TGTGCCAGTAAACCGGACAGGGCTAATCAGCCCCAGCATTTT
TRBJ1-3 12 TRBV12-3/TRBV12-4 NA NA CASSLMGPTLYF TGTGCCAGCAGTTTAATGGGCCCGACCTTATATTTT
TRBJ2-2 13 TRBV24-1 NA NA CATSDPGIGELFF TGTGCCACCAGTGACCCAGGCATCGGGGAGCTGTTTTTT
TRBJ2-7 15 TRBV5-1 NA TRBD2 CASSLNPAGEGEQYF TGCGCCAGCAGCTTGAACCCAGCGGGAGAAGGGGAGCAGTACTTC
TRBJ1-1 14 TRBV19 NA NA CASSMWQEGTEAFF TGTGCCAGTAGTATGTGGCAGGAGGGCACTGAAGCTTTCTTT
TRBJ1-4 13 TRBV27 NA NA CASSLSPTGKLFF TGTGCCAGCAGTTTATCCCCGACAGGAAAACTGTTTTTT
TRBJ2-1 18 TRBV30 NA TRBD2 CAWTGWREGRGGYNEQFF TGTGCCTGGACCGGTTGGCGGGAGGGCCGTGGGGGTTACAATGAGCAGTTCTTC
TRBJ1-1 16 TRBV11-2 NA NA CASSPRPGTLNTEAFF TGTGCCAGCAGCCCCCGACCCGGGACACTGAACACTGAAGCTTTCTTT
TRBJ1-2 15 TRBV7-9 NA TRBD1 CASSTTGQGRYGYTF TGTGCCAGCAGTACCACTGGACAGGGACGGTATGGCTACACCTTC
TRBJ1-4 15 TRBV19 once NA CASSPRDLTWEKLFF TGTGCCAGTAGTCCGAGGGACTTAACGTGGGAAAAACTGTTTTTT
TRBJ2-1 17 TRBV14 NA TRBD2 CASSGWTSGLSYNEQFF TGTGCCAGCAGCGGCTGGACTAGCGGCCTCTCCTACAATGAGCAGTTCTTC
TRBJ1-2 16 TRBV10-3 NA NA CAISGQDRFKASGYTF TGTGCCATCAGTGGACAGGACCGTTTTAAAGCGAGTGGCTACACCTTC
TRBJ1-1 15 TRBV10-3 NA NA CAISESAGINTEAFF TGTGCCATCAGTGAGTCGGCAGGGATAAACACTGAAGCTTTCTTT
TRBJ2-5 16 TRBV25-1 NA TRBD2 CASSLIAGGIQETQYF TGTGCCAGCAGTCTTATAGCGGGAGGGATCCAAGAGACCCAGTACTTC
TRBJ1-2 19 TRBV7-2 NA NA CASSLVVWAGPDLGHGYTF TGTGCCAGCAGCTTAGTCGTTTGGGCAGGGCCCGATTTAGGCCATGGCTACACCTTC
TRBJ2-5 14 TRBV29-1 NA TRBD2 CSVGTGGVQETQYF TGCAGCGTTGGGACGGGAGGGGTCCAAGAGACCCAGTACTTC
TRBJ2-2 14 TRBV27 NA NA CASRLFPGNGELFF TGTGCCAGCAGACTGTTCCCAGGCAACGGGGAGCTGTTTTTT
TRBJ2-7 14 TRBV5-1 few NA CASSLVFGTYEQYF TGCGCCAGCAGCTTGGTTTTCGGGACCTACGAGCAGTACTTC
TRBJ2-1 15 TRBV5-1 NA NA CASSLTRGIYNEQFF TGCGCCAGCAGCTTGACCCGGGGGATCTACAATGAGCAGTTCTTC
TRBJ2-7 16 TRBV2 NA TRBD2 CASSVFGGSFSYEQYF TGTGCCAGCAGTGTTTTTGGCGGGAGTTTCTCCTACGAGCAGTACTTC
TRBJ1-2 13 TRBV7-9 once TRBD1 CAIATGRNYGYTF TGTGCCATCGCGACAGGGCGGAACTATGGCTACACCTTC
TRBJ1-3 12 TRBV2 NA NA CASAYREPSLDF TGTGCCAGCGCCTACAGGGAACCGTCCCTGGATTTT
TRBJ1-5 18 TRBV10-1 NA TRBD1 CASSIPGQPFRSNQPQHF TGCGCCAGCAGTATCCCGGGACAGCCATTTCGTAGCAATCAGCCCCAGCATTTT
TRBJ2-7 15 TRBV27 NA NA CASRKQQQVSYEQYF TGTGCCAGCAGAAAGCAACAACAGGTCTCCTACGAGCAGTACTTC
TRBJ2-7 15 TRBV11-2 NA TRBD1 CASSLGDRGSDEQYF TGTGCCAGCAGCTTAGGGGACAGGGGAAGCGACGAGCAGTACTTC
TRBJ2-7 10 TRBV30 NA NA CAWTIYEQYF TGTGCCTGGACCATCTACGAGCAGTACTTC
TRBJ2-5 11 TRBV30 NA NA CAWRRAETQYF TGTGCCTGGAGGAGGGCGGAGACCCAGTACTTC
TRBJ2-1 16 TRBV5-5 once NA CASSLALGSFGNEQFF TGTGCCAGCAGCTTGGCGTTGGGGAGCTTTGGCAATGAGCAGTTCTTC
TRBJ1-1 16 TRBV28 NA TRBD1 CASSMTTGVANTEAFF TGTGCCAGCAGTATGACAACAGGGGTGGCGAACACTGAAGCTTTCTTT
TRBJ1-1 16 TRBV5-1 NA TRBD1 CASSPIDRVFGTEAFF TGCGCCAGCAGTCCTATCGACAGGGTTTTTGGCACTGAAGCTTTCTTT
TRBJ1-4 15 TRBV30 NA TRBD1 CAWSYTGTGREKLFF TGTGCCTGGAGTTATACCGGGACAGGTCGCGAAAAACTGTTTTTT
TRBJ2-2 17 TRBV19 NA TRBD2 CASRRIAGGANTGELFF TGTGCCAGTAGGCGTATAGCGGGAGGTGCGAACACCGGGGAGCTGTTTTTT
TRBJ2-3 15 TRBV5-1 NA NA CASSLDWSHTDTQYF TGCGCCAGCAGCTTGGATTGGAGCCACACAGATACGCAGTATTTT
TRBJ1-1 12 TRBV6-5 NA NA CASSWRGGEAFF TGTGCCAGCAGTTGGCGGGGGGGGGAAGCTTTCTTT
TRBJ2-5 14 TRBV7-6 NA TRBD1 CASSFTGERETQYF TGTGCCAGCAGCTTTACAGGGGAGAGGGAGACCCAGTACTTC
TRBJ2-7 15 TRBV7-3 few TRBD2 CASSFGLAGVYEQYF TGTGCCAGCAGCTTTGGACTAGCGGGAGTCTACGAGCAGTACTTC
TRBJ1-4 14 TRBV10-1 NA NA CASSEGGFNEKLFF TGCGCCAGCAGTGAAGGGGGATTTAATGAAAAACTGTTTTTT
TRBJ2-3 13 TRBV30 once NA CACLGTLTDTQYF TGTGCCTGCCTCGGGACTCTCACAGATACGCAGTATTTT
TRBJ1-4 13 TRBV12-3/TRBV12-4 NA NA CASSVSGDEKLFF TGTGCCAGCAGTGTGAGCGGGGATGAAAAACTGTTTTTT
TRBJ2-7 14 TRBV7-9 NA TRBD1 CASSWDRTFYEQYF TGTGCCAGCAGCTGGGACAGGACCTTCTACGAGCAGTACTTC
TRBJ2-1 16 TRBV18 NA NA CASSLTVLDLYNEQFF TGTGCCAGCTCCTTGACAGTTCTGGACCTCTACAATGAGCAGTTCTTC
TRBJ2-7 13 TRBV6-5 NA TRBD1 CASSTGGWNEQYF TGTGCCAGCAGCACAGGGGGATGGAACGAGCAGTACTTC
TRBJ2-1 16 TRBV11-2 NA TRBD2 CASSASSGSLLNEQFF TGTGCCAGCAGCGCCTCTAGCGGGAGCCTGCTAAATGAGCAGTTCTTC
TRBJ2-5 13 TRBV12-3/TRBV12-4 once NA CASSLGGIETQYF TGTGCCAGCAGTTTGGGAGGAATAGAGACCCAGTACTTC
TRBJ1-5 15 TRBV19 NA TRBD1 CASSSGQGSNQPQHF TGTGCCAGTAGTTCCGGACAGGGCAGCAATCAGCCCCAGCATTTT
TRBJ2-7 15 TRBV7-8 NA TRBD1 CASSSVTGILYEQYF TGTGCCAGCAGCTCAGTGACAGGGATTTTATACGAGCAGTACTTC
TRBJ2-7 16 TRBV10-3 NA TRBD1 CAISEPGNRGHYEQYF TGTGCCATCAGTGAGCCCGGGAACAGGGGGCACTACGAGCAGTACTTC
TRBJ2-5 11 TRBV29-1 NA TRBD1 CSGRQGPYQYF TGCAGCGGCAGACAGGGGCCTTACCAGTACTTC
TRBJ2-3 15 TRBV2 NA NA CASRDKETSTDTQYF TGTGCCAGCAGGGACAAAGAAACTAGCACAGATACGCAGTATTTT
TRBJ2-1 18 TRBV18 NA TRBD2 CASSILATREGSYNEQFF TGTGCCAGCTCAATACTAGCTACCCGGGAGGGCTCCTACAATGAGCAGTTCTTC